One TCR beta chain is described in this entry. The sample comes from a study of blood T cell repertoires in COVID-19. The protocol was immunoSEQ multiplex PCR, while the TCRdb copy is restricted to in-frame clones and leaves out a portion. Of about 260,000 clones detected, about 88% appear once; the ten largest clones hold over 5%. V was pared by 0 bases and J by 5 bases, with 4 bases between. Germline loops: CDR1 SGHRS, CDR2 YFSETQ. The CDR3 has 12 residues. Patients of the Seattle cohort, enrolled during active infection, were followed longitudinally. The source is a woman between 55 and 75 years old with COVID-19, enrolled during active disease. Sample: peripheral blood. The genes are TRBV5-1 and TRBJ2-3; the D is unclear. The CDR3 region has the DNA TGCGCCAGCAGCTTGGCCCGAGATACGCAGTATTTT. Amino acids: CASSLARDTQYF.